The 11 T cell receptor beta chains listed next were all sequenced from one sample in a study of blood T cell repertoires in COVID-19. Method: immunoSEQ multiplex PCR; TCRdb's copy keeps in-frame clones and lacks some. Among more than 35,000 clones listed, approximately 90% were seen once. Sequences were obtained from peripheral blood. These receptors were collected from a human donor in a cohort sampled during active COVID-19.

The V call is TRBV6-5, the J call TRBJ1-5; D is uncertain. This CDR3 contains 13 residues. Germline-derived CDR1 and CDR2 are MNHEY and SVGAGI. The V end was cut by 6 bases, the J end by 0 bases, with 6 bases between. The CDR3 here is CASRIRSNQPQHF. The CDR3 bases are TGTGCCAGCAGAATTCGTAGCAATCAGCCCCAGCATTTT.

This clone has more than one count but fewer than ten. The rearrangement links TRBV7-2 to TRBJ1-5; D is possibly TRBD1 (6 bases). CDR1 is SGHTA, CDR2 FQGNSA, per germline. V was pared by 3 bases and J by 6 bases, with 15 bases between. The CDR3 loop spans 15 amino acids. The CDR3 DNA reads TGTGCCAGCAGCTTCCAGGGGCGTGCGGGTCAGCCCCAGCATTTT. Protein product: CASSFQGRAGQPQHF.

The chain recombines TRBV27 with TRBJ2-7, with TRBD2 matching 10 bases. Trimming cost V 0 bases and J 0 bases; bases outside gene matches: 2. The CDR3 consists of 16 residues. From germline, CDR1 is MNHEY and CDR2 SMNVEV (reference sequence). CDR3 nucleotides: TGTGCCAGCAGTTTATCGCCTAGCGGGAGCTCCTACGAGCAGTACTTC. It codes for CASSLSPSGSSYEQYF.

The V and J genes are TRBV7-8 and TRBJ2-5, with 8 bases fitting TRBD2. Germline CDR1 and CDR2: SGHVS and FQNEAQ. Trimming removed 5 bases from V and 2 bases from J; junction bases left unmatched: 10. The CDR3 has 16 residues. The CDR3 nucleotides are TGTGCCAGCAGCATTATAGCGGGACTGATTCAAGAGACCCAGTACTTC. Encoded protein: CASSIIAGLIQETQYF.

The chain employs TRBV19 and TRBJ2-4; perhaps TRBD1 as D (5 bases). This CDR3 is 16 amino acids long. CDR1 and CDR2 (germline): LNHDA, SQIVND (reference sequence). The V end was cut by 3 bases, the J end by 3 bases, with 15 bases between. In DNA form, the CDR3 reads TGTGCCAGTAGTATGCAGGGCGCTGGCGTCAAAAACATTCAGTACTTC. It is translated as CASSMQGAGVKNIQYF.

Only a few counts were recorded for this clone. The gene calls are TRBV7-8 and TRBJ2-7, with TRBD2 matching 14 bases. Germline CDR1 SGHVS, CDR2 FQNEAQ. The CDR3 consists of 18 residues. V lost 0 bases, J lost 6 bases, and 10 bases stayed unmatched. CDR3 region: CASSLALRLAGGRGEQYF. In nucleotides, the CDR3 is TGTGCCAGCAGCTTAGCTCTGAGACTAGCGGGAGGGCGTGGCGAGCAGTACTTC.

The rearrangement links TRBV27 to TRBJ1-2; possibly TRBD1 for D (6 bases). CDR1 is MNHEY and CDR2 is SMNVEV in the germline V gene (reference sequence). This CDR3 comprises 13 residues. V lost 3 bases, J lost 8 bases, and 13 bases lay in between. The CDR3 loop is CASSLAGQKGYTF. The CDR3 nucleotides are TGTGCCAGCAGTTTGGCCGGACAGAAAGGCTACACCTTC.

The genes are TRBV9 and TRBJ1-1, with a possible D match to TRBD1 (5 bases). Between the trimmed V and J ends, which lost 0 bases and 6 bases, there was a span of 9 bases. The germline CDR1 and CDR2 sequences are SGDLS and YYNGEE. The CDR3 totals 13 residues. The CDR3 DNA follows: TGTGCCAGCAGCGTAGGGGCAGGGTCTGAAGCTTTCTTT. This gives the protein CASSVGAGSEAFF.

The chain couples TRBV28 to TRBJ1-1; TRBD1 is a possible D gene (5 bases). V lost 2 bases to trimming and J lost 6 bases, with 16 bases between them. Looked up from germline, CDR1 is MDHEN and CDR2 is SYDVKM. The length of the CDR3 is 15 residues. CDR3 sequence (DNA): TGTGCCAGCAGTTTAGGGCCCCCCGTGGGGCCTGAAGCTTTCTTT. It encodes CASSLGPPVGPEAFF.

In this sample, this clone turned up once. The chain combines TRBV6-5 with TRBJ2-5, with a weak D call TRBD2 (6 bases). V dropped 1 base and J dropped 4 bases, with 10 bases sitting between them. The CDR3 is made up of 14 amino acids. Germline V gene data show CDR1 as MNHEY and CDR2 as SVGAGI. CDR3 in amino acids: CASSYWGGGETQYF. Written as DNA, the CDR3 is TGTGCCAGCAGTTACTGGGGAGGCGGAGAGACCCAGTACTTC.

This clone showed up just once. The genes are TRBV11-2 and TRBJ2-3; 10 bases agree with TRBD2. The V segment lost 4 bases and the J segment 9 bases; nucleotides outside the gene matches: 10. The CDR3 length is 15 residues. The germline V gene encodes CDR1 SGHAT and CDR2 FQNNGV. CDR3 sequence reads: CASSSSGRRVETQYF. Here the CDR3 DNA reads TGTGCCAGCAGCTCTAGCGGGAGAAGGGTGGAGACGCAGTATTTT.